This T cell receptor (beta chain) was found in a study of blood T cell repertoires in COVID-19. Looking at the study overall: The study drew acute and convalescent COVID-19 samples from the United States, Italy and Spain.

Sequencing was performed with immunoSEQ multiplex PCR; in TCRdb, only in-frame clones are kept and a portion is missing. The top ten hold 15% to 20% of the sample, which has fewer than 200,000 clones, about four fifths seen once. Participants spanned ages roughly 18 to 95 years and resided in 20 to 30 US areas. Clinical history reported by participants formed the basis on which cohorts were assigned. In germline, CDR1 is MDHEN, CDR2 SYDVKM. Trimming took off 1 base at V and 11 bases at J, with 11 bases between the two ends. This CDR3 has 12 amino acids. The sample consisted of PBMCs or T cells enriched from blood (not recorded which). The receptor comes from a man aged 55 to 70 who had recovered from COVID-19. The chain employs TRBV28 and TRBJ1-1; no definite D call. CDR3 in amino acids: CASSLSPEGAFF. As DNA, the CDR3 is TGTGCCAGCAGTTTATCTCCCGAGGGTGCTTTCTTT.